The 15 T cell receptor beta chains in this list originate from one sample, sequenced in a study of T cells in Graves' hyperthyroidism and ophthalmopathy. The TCR beta CDR3 regions underwent amplification using RNA transcripts as the source. Primed by the HTBI set, a first-round RT-PCR was run on the TCR CDR3. TCRdb itself ran the multiplex PCR reads through MiXCR, one entry per CDR3 protein. The sample consists of a few hundred thousand distinct CDR3 sequences, about 43% of them appearing once. Sequences were obtained from peripheral blood or thyroid tissue (not recorded which). These receptors originate from an adult woman with Graves' disease, either hyperthyroidism or ophthalmopathy (not recorded which).

This chain joins TRBV7-8 and TRBJ1-5, with 10 bases matching TRBD1. With V trimmed by 5 bases and J by 14 bases, 12 bases remained unmatched. CDR1 is SGHVS and CDR2 is FQNEAQ in the germline V gene. This CDR3 region has 14 residues. The CDR3 DNA reads as TGTGCCAGCAGCCTTCGGGACAGGGGTAGCTACGAGCATTTT. Translating gives CASSLRDRGSYEHF.

This clonotype was seen more than once but under ten times. The chain has TRBV2 and TRBJ1-2, with 9 bases identical to TRBD1. There are 15 residues in the CDR3. CDR1 is SNHLY, CDR2 FYNNEI, per germline. Trimming removed 6 bases from V and 7 bases from J; junction bases left unmatched: 12. The CDR3 DNA follows: TGTGCCAGCAGAAAACGGACAGGGGAGACGGCTGGCTACACCTTC. It translates to CASRKRTGETAGYTF.

The chain combines TRBV7-9 with TRBJ2-7; 7 positions match TRBD2. The CDR3 has 14 residues. CDR1 and CDR2 (germline): SEHNR, FQNEAQ (reference sequence). V dropped 5 bases and J dropped 8; count of bases not matched to a gene: 12. As DNA, the CDR3 is TGTGCCAGCAGCGCACCCGGCCGGGAGGCCCAGCAGTACTTC. Protein sequence: CASSAPGREAQQYF.

The V gene is TRBV7-9, the J gene TRBJ1-1; tentatively, D is TRBD1 (6 bases). V shed 7 bases and J shed 1 base, with 16 bases lying between them. CDR1 SEHNR and CDR2 FQNEAQ come from the germline V gene (reference sequence). The CDR3 has 15 residues. CDR3 in amino acids: CASILSGTTNTEAFF. The DNA of the CDR3 is TGTGCCAGCATCCTTTCCGGGACAACGAACACTGAAGCTTTCTTT.

This clonotype turned up a few times. This chain uses TRBV12-3 or TRBV12-4 with TRBJ1-1; tentative D call: TRBD1 (6 bases). CDR3 size: 15 residues. V was trimmed by 8 bases and J by 0 bases, leaving 16 bases between them. DNA of the CDR3: TGTGCCAGCGGGGGGCACTCTAGCCTGAACACTGAAGCTTTCTTT. This translates into CASGGHSSLNTEAFF.

This chain joins TRBV5-1 and TRBJ1-6; D is undetermined. The CDR3 loop spans 15 amino acids. Trimming took 3 bases from V and 7 from J, leaving 14 bases between them. The germline gives CDR1 SGHRS, CDR2 YFSETQ. CDR3 nucleotide sequence: TGCGCCAGCAGCTCCACCGTGGGCGGAAATTCACCCCTCCACTTT. This codes for CASSSTVGGNSPLHF.

This clonotype was observed many times. V usage is TRBV4-1 and J usage is TRBJ1-4; D uncertain. V gave up 2 bases and J gave up 7 bases, with 11 bases separating them. The CDR3 runs to 14 residues. The germline gives CDR1 MGHRA, CDR2 YSYEKL. The CDR3 DNA is TGCGCCAGCAGCCAAATTGGCCGCCCTGAAAAACTGTTTTTT. It encodes CASSQIGRPEKLFF.

This clonotype was found once. The chain is built from TRBV12-3 or TRBV12-4 and TRBJ2-5, with D perhaps matching TRBD1 or TRBD2 (6 bases each). V was shortened by 5 bases and J by 9 bases, with 10 bases between the two germline ends. The CDR3 consists of 11 residues. This chain's CDR3 is CASSGGQPQYF. The CDR3 nucleotides are TGTGCCAGCAGTGGGGGGCAGCCCCAGTACTTC.

This clonotype was seen only a few times. The CDR3 nucleotides read TGTGCCACCAGCAGAGTGGATAGGAAAGAGACCCAGTACTTC. Protein: CATSRVDRKETQYF. This sequence joins TRBV15 and TRBJ2-5, with D hard to call. Looked up from germline, CDR1 is LNHNV and CDR2 is YYDKDF (reference sequence). The CDR3 is 14 amino acids. The V and J ends lost 1 base and 3 bases respectively, with 9 bases between them.

This clonotype was counted ten times or more. The J gene is TRBJ1-6, the V gene TRBV10-3; maybe TRBD1 (5 bases). Germline CDR1 is ENHRY and CDR2 is SYGVKD. The CDR3 consists of 13 residues. V lost 10 bases to trimming and J lost 5 bases, with 12 bases between them. This CDR3 reads CATQTDNNSPLHF. In DNA form, the CDR3 reads TGTGCCACCCAGACAGACAATAATTCACCCCTCCACTTT.

J is TRBJ2-2 and V is TRBV7-2; TRBD1 might be the D (6 bases). This CDR3 spans 14 amino acids. Trimming took off 4 bases at V and 4 bases at J, with 10 bases between the two ends. Germline loops: CDR1 SGHTA, CDR2 FQGNSA. The CDR3, as DNA: TGTGCCAGCAGCTCTTACAGGGCCACCGGGGAGCTGTTTTTT. The encoded protein is CASSSYRATGELFF.

This clonotype was counted a few times. The J gene is TRBJ1-1, the V gene TRBV29-1; D possibly corresponds to TRBD1 (6 bases). The germline V gene encodes CDR1 SQVTM and CDR2 ANQGSEA. This CDR3 contains 13 residues. The V and J ends lost 7 bases and 4 bases respectively, with 16 bases between them. CDR3 nucleotide sequence: TGCAGCGCTAAACAGGGAAGGGTCACTGAAGCTTTCTTT. Its protein is CSAKQGRVTEAFF.

This clonotype was detected only a few times. The genes are TRBV18 and TRBJ1-5; D is unresolved. Trimming cost V 6 bases and J 7 bases, with 13 bases left between them. Germline lookup yields CDR1 KGHSH and CDR2 LQKENI. This CDR3 has 13 residues. The CDR3 here is CASSNLTTQPQHF. As DNA, the CDR3 is TGTGCCAGCTCCAACCTTACGACCCAGCCCCAGCATTTT.

This chain joins TRBV25-1 and TRBJ2-1; TRBD2 matches 11 bases. V gave up 3 bases and J gave up 4 bases; unmatched junction bases: 14. CDR1 is MGHDK, CDR2 SYGVNS, per germline. The CDR3 loop spans 19 amino acids. The CDR3 reads CASSDPPGVAGGPYNEQFF. CDR3 bases: TGTGCCAGCAGTGATCCCCCAGGGGTAGCGGGAGGGCCTTACAATGAGCAGTTCTTC.

The chain links TRBV24-1 to TRBJ2-2, with D maybe TRBD2 (6 bases). Trimming took off 12 bases at V and 5 bases at J, with 15 bases between the two ends. The CDR3 totals 13 residues. The germline V gene has CDR1 KGHDR and CDR2 SFDVKD. CDR3 nucleotide sequence: TGTGCCTCGGGACTCCAAGTAACCGGGGAGCTGTTTTTT. Translation: CASGLQVTGELFF.